Detailed here is one T cell receptor (beta chain). Its antigen is currently unknown. Time point in this sample: persistent/refractory GD, antithyroid drugs over 5 years with positive TRAb. After RNA was extracted from PBMCs, the TCR library was made from it. The data belong to a study of regulatory T cells in long-lasting Graves disease. Study at large: Patients met the persistent Graves' disease definition after over 5 years of antithyroid drugs with positive TSH receptor antibodies. Points from the study as a whole: Researchers reported studying only peripheral blood, not thyroid tissue. Patients with persistent disease shared 2,500 or so public clonotypes, outpacing the approximately 950 shared by new patients. There were preferences for TRBV28, TRBJ1-2 and TRBJ2-5 in persistent disease.

V lost 3 bases to trimming and J lost 10 bases, with 12 bases between them. The length of the CDR3 is 12 residues. CDR1 LNHDA and CDR2 SQIVND come from the germline V gene (reference sequence). iRepertoire HTBI primers and Arm-PCR of CDR3 regions built TCR beta libraries. TCRdb redid the calling of the multiplex PCR reads with MiXCR, one entry per CDR3 protein. Of fewer than 450,000 distinct CDR3 sequences in the sample, around 20% are singletons; the top ten hold under 25%. This rearrangement joins TRBV19 to TRBJ1-1; maybe TRBD1 (5 bases). The receptor's source is a female donor with Graves disease. Sequenced material: peripheral blood mononuclear cells (PBMCs), taken when the disease was refractory, from a patient treated with antithyroid drugs. The CDR3 region has the DNA TGTGCCAGTAGTATGTGGGACGGGCGAGCTTTCTTT. Encoded protein: CASSMWDGRAFF.